The entry below describes one TCR beta chain. Positively selected for CCR7, the CD45RO-negative cells used as naive CD8 cells excluded terminally differentiated effector memory CD45RA+ cells. Profiling relied on immunoSEQ multiplex PCR, and the TCRdb table lists in-frame clones only, not all of them. Among approximately 650,000 clones, nearly 97% were seen once, and the ten largest hold around 0.097%. Germline lookup yields CDR1 SEHNR and CDR2 FQNEAQ (reference sequence). CDR3 length equals 17 residues. The V and J ends lost 1 base and 2 bases respectively, with 16 bases between them. The data belong to a study of shared clonotypes between healthy human individuals.

The material sequenced was naive CD8+ T cells sorted from blood. V and J are TRBV7-9 and TRBJ2-3, with D uncertain. The TCR was taken from a woman aged 30 to 39 in good health. The CDR3 region has the DNA TGTGCCAGCAGCTTAGGTCTGGGCGAGTGGGACACAGATACGCAGTATTTT. It encodes CASSLGLGEWDTDTQYF.